Listed here are 8 T cell receptor beta chains from one sample, sequenced in a study of cytomegalovirus exposure and HLA in healthy donors. Using immunoSEQ multiplex PCR, the repertoire was profiled, and TCRdb retains in-frame clones only, with some absent. The data show approximately 170,000 clones, approximately 84% seen once. Sequencing was carried out using PBMCs. The receptor source for this set is a man aged 30 to 39 in good health and CMV-seropositive.

The chain carries TRBV5-5 and TRBJ2-7; D gene unclear. Trimming cost V 0 bases and J 6 bases, with 16 bases left between them. CDR3 length equals 15 residues. Germline values: CDR1 SGHKS, CDR2 YYEKEE (reference sequence). The DNA for the CDR3 is TGTGCCAGCAGCTTGGGGCAAGGATCCAGGTTCGAGCAGTACTTC. Translating gives CASSLGQGSRFEQYF.

This clone was picked up a small number of times. The chain recombines TRBV28 with TRBJ2-1, with a weak D call TRBD1 (5 bases). In germline, CDR1 is MDHEN, CDR2 SYDVKM. Trimming took 2 bases from V and 6 from J, leaving 5 bases between them. The CDR3 has 12 amino acids. CDR3 coding DNA: TGTGCCAGCAGTTTAACAGGCAATGAGCAGTTCTTC. Translated: CASSLTGNEQFF.

V is TRBV29-1 and J is TRBJ2-3, with D possibly being TRBD2 (6 bases). Trimming stripped 3 bases from V and 2 bases from J, with 12 bases between. The CDR3 runs to 14 residues. CDR1 SQVTM and CDR2 ANQGSEA come from the germline V gene. Here the CDR3 reads CSVERDSSTDTQYF. As DNA, the CDR3 is TGCAGCGTTGAGAGGGACTCTTCCACAGATACGCAGTATTTT.

J is TRBJ2-5 and V is TRBV6-6; tentative D call: TRBD2 (6 bases). The CDR3 has 11 residues. Trimming cost V 6 bases and J 7 bases, with 9 bases left between them. Germline CDR1 is MNHNY and CDR2 is SVGAGI (reference sequence). The CDR3 region is CASSPGGTQYF. CDR3 coding DNA: TGTGCCAGCAGCCCCGGGGGGACCCAGTACTTC.

This clone was detected only a few times. The chain has TRBV2 and TRBJ2-1, with 9 bases that match TRBD1. Germline CDR1 and CDR2: SNHLY and FYNNEI. V gave up 9 bases and J gave up 9 bases; unmatched junction bases: 6. CDR3 length equals 12 residues. Here the CDR3 reads CASWDRDTEQFF. The CDR3 DNA reads as TGTGCCAGTTGGGACAGGGATACTGAGCAGTTCTTC.

V gene TRBV5-1 combines with J gene TRBJ2-1, with TRBD1 matching 7 bases. Germline loops: CDR1 SGHRS, CDR2 YFSETQ. This CDR3 comprises 17 residues. V gave up 2 bases and J gave up 12 bases; unmatched junction bases: 20. The CDR3 loop reads CASSLETGNVFPSGQFF. Here the CDR3 DNA reads TGCGCCAGCAGCTTAGAGACAGGGAATGTCTTTCCAAGTGGGCAGTTCTTC.

On this clone: Other DNA variants within this sample encode the same CDR3. The rearrangement links TRBV7-9 to TRBJ2-2, with unresolved D. CDR3 length: 14 residues. Germline lookup yields CDR1 SEHNR and CDR2 FQNEAQ (reference sequence). Trimming removed 4 bases at V and 4 bases at J, with 10 bases between. CDR3 sequence: CASSSPGGTGELFF. The CDR3 DNA reads as TGTGCCAGCAGCTCCCCAGGTGGCACCGGGGAGCTGTTTTTT.

V usage is TRBV25-1 and J usage is TRBJ2-3; maybe TRBD2 (5 bases). The germline V gene encodes CDR1 MGHDK and CDR2 SYGVNS. V was pared by 4 bases and J by 6 bases, with 17 bases between. The CDR3 contains 15 residues. CDR3 loop: CASSGRDRSRDTQYF. In nucleotides, the CDR3 is TGTGCCAGCAGTGGTCGGGATCGGTCGAGGGATACGCAGTATTTT.